This T cell receptor beta chain was retrieved from a study of blood T cell repertoires in COVID-19. Study-wide background: COVID-19 samples from acute and convalescent phases originated in the United States, Italy and Spain. Nucleic acid was either cDNA or gDNA, and it came from T cells, B-cell-depleted T cells, or PBMCs.

Seattle patient enrollment occurred during active infection, with longitudinal follow-up thereafter. V lost 4 bases and J 2 bases, leaving 13 bases between the germline ends. Germline assignment: CDR1 SQVTM and CDR2 ANQGSEA. The CDR3 loop spans 14 amino acids. Clones were read by immunoSEQ multiplex PCR, and TCRdb kept only the in-frame ones, dropping some. This table holds about 230,000 clones, more than 80% found once. This TCR was sampled from a woman in her twenties or thirties with COVID-19, enrolled during active disease. The sample comprised peripheral blood. The chain uses TRBV29-1 and TRBJ2-3, with a weak D call TRBD2 (6 bases). CDR3 sequence (DNA): TGCAGCGTTGGGGGGGTTATTGACACAGATACGCAGTATTTT. This translates into CSVGGVIDTDTQYF.